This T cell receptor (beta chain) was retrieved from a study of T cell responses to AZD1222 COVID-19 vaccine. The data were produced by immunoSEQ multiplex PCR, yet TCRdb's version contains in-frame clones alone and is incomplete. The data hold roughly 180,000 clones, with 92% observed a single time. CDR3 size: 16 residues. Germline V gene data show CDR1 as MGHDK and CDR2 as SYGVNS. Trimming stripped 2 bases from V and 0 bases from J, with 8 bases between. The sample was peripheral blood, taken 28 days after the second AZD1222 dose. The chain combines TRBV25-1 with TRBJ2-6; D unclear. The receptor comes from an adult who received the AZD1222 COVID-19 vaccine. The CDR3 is CASSEQVSSGANVLTF. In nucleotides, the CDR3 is TGTGCCAGCAGTGAACAGGTAAGCTCTGGGGCCAACGTCCTGACTTTC.